This entry features one T cell receptor (beta chain) sequence. The germline V and J ends were trimmed by 10 bases and 3 bases, with 13 bases remaining between them. The germline V gene has CDR1 ENHRY and CDR2 SYGVKD. The CDR3 length is 12 residues. Using immunoSEQ multiplex PCR, the repertoire was profiled, and TCRdb retains in-frame clones only, with some absent. This sample yields approximately 220,000 clones, of which roughly 84% are seen a single time; approximately 30% belongs to the top ten. The data were obtained in a study of blood T cell repertoires in COVID-19. This TCR came from a man between 35 and 55 years old with acute or convalescent COVID-19. This chain joins TRBV10-3 and TRBJ2-7; tentatively, D is TRBD2 (6 bases). The sample taken for sequencing was peripheral blood. CDR3 loop: CATGTDGYEQYF. The CDR3 coding sequence is TGTGCCACCGGGACTGACGGCTACGAGCAGTACTTC.